These 32 T cell receptor beta chains came from one sample sequenced in a study of blood T cells in healthy people across ages. The second PCR ran about 7 to 12 cycles with a sample-barcoded 5' primer and J-beta primers. TCRdb re-analysed the 5' RACE reads in MiXCR, keeping a single row per CDR3 protein. The sample consists of approximately 800,000 distinct CDR3 sequences, 56% of them appearing once. Source material: blood. All receptors come from a man aged 40-49 years in good health.

There are a few counts of this clonotype. This chain uses TRBV29-1 with TRBJ2-1, with unresolved D. V lost 0 bases, J lost 7 bases, and 16 bases lay in between. This CDR3 has 15 residues. Germline assignment: CDR1 SQVTM and CDR2 ANQGSEA. The CDR3 DNA is TGCAGCGTTGAAGATGGGTACCGGGTCAATAATGAGCAGTTCTTC. This codes for CSVEDGYRVNNEQFF.

This clonotype was counted a few times. This CDR3 is CASSLGLAEQETQYF. The CDR3, as DNA: TGTGCCAGCAGCCTTGGACTAGCGGAACAAGAGACCCAGTACTTC. The V and J genes are TRBV3-1 and TRBJ2-5; 10 bases agree with TRBD2. After removal of 4 bases from V and 2 bases from J, the junction contained 4 bases not matched to a gene. Germline V gene sequence: CDR1 LGHDT, CDR2 YNNKEL (reference sequence). The CDR3 consists of 15 residues.

J is TRBJ1-6 and V is TRBV9; possible D gene TRBD1, 5 bases. CDR1 and CDR2 from the germline V gene are SGDLS and YYNGEE. CDR3 length equals 16 residues. V gave up 0 bases and J gave up 7 bases, with 14 bases separating them. CDR3 in amino acids: CASSVGQGAGNSPLHF. DNA for the CDR3: TGTGCCAGCAGCGTAGGTCAGGGCGCGGGGAATTCACCCCTCCACTTT.

The chain uses TRBV13 and TRBJ2-2, with D perhaps TRBD1 (5 bases). V was shortened by 5 bases and J by 0 bases, with 13 bases between the two germline ends. CDR1 and CDR2 (germline): PRHDT, FYEKMQ (reference sequence). CDR3 size: 16 residues. In DNA form, the CDR3 reads TGTGCCAGCAGCCTAACGACAGCTACGAACACCGGGGAGCTGTTTTTT. Its protein is CASSLTTATNTGELFF.

The genes are TRBV4-2 and TRBJ2-1; D is perhaps TRBD2 (6 bases). Germline CDR1 is LGHNA and CDR2 is YNFKEQ. Deletions cut 4 bases from V and 7 bases from J, with 20 bases between. The CDR3 totals 16 residues. The CDR3 sequence is CASSPLGRDFENEQFF. In nucleotides, the CDR3 is TGTGCCAGCAGCCCCCTGGGGCGGGATTTTGAAAATGAGCAGTTCTTC.

The rearrangement joins TRBV25-1 to TRBJ2-7; perhaps D is TRBD1 or TRBD2 (5 bases each). The CDR3 loop spans 12 amino acids. The germline V gene has CDR1 MGHDK and CDR2 SYGVNS. V dropped 3 bases and J dropped 5 bases, with 8 bases sitting between them. CDR3 in DNA: TGTGCCAGCAGTGACGGGGCCCACGAGCAGTACTTC. It encodes CASSDGAHEQYF.

The chain recombines TRBV30 with TRBJ1-1; 10 bases line up with TRBD1. The CDR3 extends over 14 amino acids. With 3 bases clipped from V and 5 bases from J, the junction kept 6 bases outside the gene matches. Germline values: CDR1 GTSNPN, CDR2 SVGIG (reference sequence). This CDR3 is CAWRAGTGVTEAFF. The CDR3 nucleotides read TGTGCCTGGAGGGCCGGGACAGGGGTAACTGAAGCTTTCTTT.

This clonotype has a handful of counts. The chain joins TRBV5-1 to TRBJ2-1; 9 nucleotides line up with TRBD1. The CDR3 contains 16 residues. J gave up 5 bases and V 5 bases, and 11 bases lay outside the gene matches. Germline values: CDR1 SGHRS, CDR2 YFSETQ. CDR3 in DNA: TGCGCCAGCAGAGGGACCGGGACAGGGAGGAACAATGAGCAGTTCTTC. Translated, it gives CASRGTGTGRNNEQFF.

The CDR3 nucleotides are TGTGCCAGCACCACCACGAATTTAAGCGGGAGGGACTATGAGCAGTTCTTC. Protein: CASTTTNLSGRDYEQFF. The rearrangement uses TRBV7-3 and TRBJ2-1; 10 positions match TRBD2. J gave up 8 bases and V 7 bases, and 17 bases lay outside the gene matches. CDR1 is SGHTA, CDR2 FQGTGA, per germline. The length of the CDR3 is 17 residues.

This clonotype turned up a few times. V usage is TRBV7-8 and J usage is TRBJ2-1; 8 nucleotides agree with TRBD2. V lost 5 bases and J lost 2; bases outside the gene matches: 5. The CDR3 contains 15 residues. The germline V gene has CDR1 SGHVS and CDR2 FQNEAQ. The CDR3 nucleotides read TGTGCCAGCAGCCCGGCTAGCGGGCCCTACAATGAGCAGTTCTTC. Protein product: CASSPASGPYNEQFF.

The chain couples TRBV9 to TRBJ2-1; TRBD2 agrees at 10 bases. The J call could be wrong; TRBJ2-7 is a better fit for the DNA end. This CDR3 contains 16 residues. CDR1 and CDR2 (germline): SGDLS, YYNGEE. The CDR3 protein is CASSPPLAGETYEQYF. The CDR3 DNA reads as TGTGCCAGCAGTCCCCCTCTAGCGGGAGAAACCTACGAGCAGTACTTC.

This chain connects TRBV3-1 to TRBJ2-5; D gene uncertain. Trimming took 1 base from V and 5 from J, leaving 8 bases between them. CDR1 is LGHDT, CDR2 YNNKEL, per germline (reference sequence). The length of the CDR3 is 13 residues. The DNA of the CDR3 is TGTGCCAGCAGCCAAGGGGCGCCGGAGACCCAGTACTTC. Translated: CASSQGAPETQYF.

The V and J genes are TRBV7-9 and TRBJ2-3; TRBD2 matches 8 bases. The trim removed 5 bases at V and 1 base at J, leaving 8 bases unmatched. Germline CDR1 and CDR2: SEHNR and FQNEAQ (reference sequence). This CDR3 comprises 16 residues. This CDR3 reads CASSRQAGVGTDTQYF. CDR3 nucleotides: TGTGCCAGCAGCAGGCAAGCGGGAGTGGGCACAGATACGCAGTATTTT. The full variable domain, rest sourced from reference TRBV7-9 and TRBJ2-3, is DTGVSQNPRHKITKRGQNVTFRCDPISEHNRLYWYRQTLGQGPEFLTYFQNEAQLEKSRLLSDRFSAERPKGSFSTLEIQRTEQGDSAMYLCASSRQAGVGTDTQYFGPGTRLTVL.

The chain has TRBV14 and TRBJ2-3; D may be TRBD2 (5 bases). Germline V gene data show CDR1 as SGHDN and CDR2 as FVKESK. The germline V and J ends were trimmed by 1 base and 0 bases, with 11 bases remaining between them. CDR3 length equals 16 residues. CDR3 sequence reads: CASSQGPSPSTDTQYF. DNA for the CDR3: TGTGCCAGCAGCCAAGGGCCTAGCCCGAGCACAGATACGCAGTATTTT.

This clonotype was detected once. This chain links TRBV7-2 with TRBJ1-6; TRBD1 matches at 8 bases. The CDR3 spans 12 residues. Germline-derived CDR1 and CDR2 are SGHTA and FQGNSA. Trimming removed 5 bases from V and 10 bases from J; junction bases left unmatched: 1. The CDR3 here is CASSGDRSPLHF. CDR3 in DNA: TGTGCCAGCAGCGGGGACAGGTCACCCCTCCACTTT.

The rearrangement links TRBV28 to TRBJ1-1; 8 bases agree with TRBD1. The CDR3 runs to 14 residues. Germline-derived CDR1 and CDR2 are MDHEN and SYDVKM. Trimming cost V 5 bases and J 4 bases; bases outside gene matches: 6. Written as DNA, the CDR3 is TGTGCCAGCAGTGTGACAGGGGAAGGCACTGAAGCTTTCTTT. Translated: CASSVTGEGTEAFF.

V is TRBV27 and J is TRBJ1-1; 8 nucleotides line up with TRBD1. This CDR3 has 16 amino acids. CDR1 and CDR2 from the germline V gene are MNHEY and SMNVEV (reference sequence). J was trimmed by 4 bases and V by 2 bases; bases with no gene match: 9. The CDR3 bases are TGTGCCAGCAGTTTAGGTAAGGACAGGGTGTTCACTGAAGCTTTCTTT. Encoded protein: CASSLGKDRVFTEAFF.

This chain joins TRBV4-2 and TRBJ2-1, with TRBD1 as a possible D gene (5 bases). This CDR3 spans 14 amino acids. The ends were cut back, 0 bases at V and 15 bases at J, with 18 bases in the middle. The germline CDR1 and CDR2 sequences are LGHNA and YNFKEQ. The CDR3 DNA reads TGTGCCAGCAGCCAAGATGGTCAGGGCCAAGTATTGTTCTTC. Protein: CASSQDGQGQVLFF.

This clonotype occurred once. V usage is TRBV20-1 and J usage is TRBJ2-7, with D unresolved. The better agreement between TRBJ2-5 and the DNA end casts doubt on the J call. The CDR3 is 14 amino acids. Per germline, CDR1 DFQATT and CDR2 SNEGSKA (reference sequence). The CDR3, as DNA: TGCAGTGCTAAAAACATCAGGAGTGGAGAGACCCAGTACTTC. It codes for CSAKNIRSGETQYF.

The V gene is TRBV7-2, the J gene TRBJ2-7, with 10 bases matching TRBD2. Unmatched junction bases numbered 4, after V lost 5 bases and J lost 3 bases. The CDR3 has 14 residues. Germline V gene lookup returns CDR1 SGHTA and CDR2 FQGNSA. The CDR3 spells CASSRTSGYYEQYF. DNA for the CDR3: TGTGCCAGCAGCCGGACTAGCGGATACTACGAGCAGTACTTC.

There are a few counts of this clonotype. The V call is TRBV4-1, the J call TRBJ2-7, with D perhaps TRBD1 (5 bases). V lost 1 base and J 2 bases, leaving 9 bases between the germline ends. Germline assignment: CDR1 MGHRA and CDR2 YSYEKL. This CDR3 is built from 14 residues. The CDR3 protein is CASSQALDTYEQYF. CDR3 sequence (DNA): TGCGCCAGCAGCCAAGCATTGGACACCTACGAGCAGTACTTC.

This clonotype has just a few counts. The chain links TRBV4-2 to TRBJ1-2, with a tentative D call TRBD1 (5 bases). The CDR3 contains 15 residues. Germline V gene data show CDR1 as LGHNA and CDR2 as YNFKEQ. With 1 base removed from V and 0 bases from J, the gap between germline ends came to 9 bases. CDR3 sequence reads: CASSQGRQTNYGYTF. DNA of the CDR3: TGTGCCAGCAGCCAAGGTAGACAGACTAACTATGGCTACACCTTC.

There are a few counts of this clonotype. The chain recombines TRBV18 with TRBJ1-6; D is possibly TRBD1 (5 bases). The germline gives CDR1 KGHSH, CDR2 LQKENI. The germline V and J ends were trimmed by 11 bases and 7 bases, with 21 bases remaining between them. The CDR3 runs to 15 residues. CDR3 in DNA: TGTGCCCGAGCTGGAAGCGGGACGCAAAATTCACCCCTCCACTTT. Translation gives CARAGSGTQNSPLHF.

This clonotype was detected a few times. The rearrangement joins TRBV7-9 to TRBJ2-4, with D uncertain. The CDR3 has 16 residues. CDR1 and CDR2 (germline): SEHNR, FQNEAQ (reference sequence). The ends were cut back, 1 base at V and 0 bases at J, with 10 bases in the middle. Written as DNA, the CDR3 is TGTGCCAGCAGCTTAGAGGGATACTTAGCCAAAAACATTCAGTACTTC. Its translation: CASSLEGYLAKNIQYF.

The chain has TRBV20-1 and TRBJ2-1, with 7 bases that match TRBD2. Per germline, CDR1 DFQATT and CDR2 SNEGSKA (reference sequence). J was trimmed by 0 bases and V by 0 bases; bases with no gene match: 8. The CDR3 extends over 17 amino acids. The CDR3 region has the DNA TGCAGTGCTAGAGATTACGTCGGGGGGAGCTCCTACAATGAGCAGTTCTTC. Its protein product is CSARDYVGGSSYNEQFF.

The chain joins TRBV24-1 to TRBJ2-3; TRBD2 might be the D (6 bases). Looked up from germline, CDR1 is KGHDR and CDR2 is SFDVKD. The CDR3 sequence is 17 residues long. The V gene lost 1 base and the J gene lost 2 bases, with 15 bases spanning the gap. CDR3 loop: CATSDFVGAGYTDTQYF. Written as DNA, the CDR3 is TGTGCCACCAGTGATTTCGTTGGGGCGGGATACACAGATACGCAGTATTTT.

The chain uses TRBV11-3 and TRBJ2-5; D not certain. Trimming removed 5 bases from V and 1 base from J, with 14 bases in between. The CDR3 has 15 residues. Germline assignment: CDR1 SGHNT and CDR2 YENEEA. The CDR3 nucleotides read TGTGCCAGCAGCGCGTGGAACGACCTCCAAGAGACCCAGTACTTC. Protein: CASSAWNDLQETQYF.

In its sample, this clonotype was seen once. This sequence joins TRBV27 and TRBJ1-5; TRBD1 matches at 9 bases. With V trimmed by 2 bases and J by 14 bases, 7 bases remained unmatched. The CDR3 is made up of 13 amino acids. Germline V gene lookup returns CDR1 MNHEY and CDR2 SMNVEV (reference sequence). CDR3: CASSLGGDREEHF. In DNA form, the CDR3 reads TGTGCCAGCAGTTTAGGCGGGGACAGGGAGGAGCATTTT.

This clonotype was seen a handful of times. This chain uses TRBV3-1 with TRBJ2-7; TRBD2 agrees at 9 bases. The V gene end was trimmed by 0 bases and the J gene end by 3 bases; junction bases not matched to a gene: 3. Germline V gene data show CDR1 as LGHDT and CDR2 as YNNKEL (reference sequence). This CDR3 contains 15 residues. CDR3 sequence (DNA): TGTGCCAGCAGCCAAGAAACTAGCGGGTTCTACGAGCAGTACTTC. Encoded protein: CASSQETSGFYEQYF.

The chain's CDR3 is CASSTRGGGGTQYF. The DNA of the CDR3 is TGTGCCAGCAGCACTCGAGGGGGGGGCGGAACCCAGTACTTC. The genes are TRBV28 and TRBJ2-7, with D possibly matching TRBD2 (7 bases). The V and J ends lost 6 bases and 10 bases respectively, with 22 bases between them. The CDR3 consists of 14 residues. The germline gives CDR1 MDHEN, CDR2 SYDVKM.

This rearrangement joins TRBV15 to TRBJ2-6; D is unclear. Per the germline V gene, CDR1 is LNHNV and CDR2 is YYDKDF (reference sequence). The CDR3 length is 15 residues. Trimming left V 4 bases short and J 2 bases short, with 9 bases between. As DNA, the CDR3 is TGTGCCACCAGCAAACAGCCTACTGGGGCCAACGTCCTGACTTTC. Encoded protein: CATSKQPTGANVLTF.

The chain uses TRBV5-1 and TRBJ1-2, with D maybe TRBD1 (6 bases). This CDR3 contains 14 residues. Germline V gene sequence: CDR1 SGHRS, CDR2 YFSETQ. V dropped 4 bases and J dropped 2 bases, with 12 bases sitting between them. The chain's CDR3 is CASSVTGANYGYTF. CDR3 coding DNA: TGCGCCAGCAGCGTGACAGGAGCGAACTATGGCTACACCTTC.